Below are 3 T cell receptor beta chains sequenced from a single sample in a study of T cell repertoires in cytomegalovirus infection. TCRdb reprocessed the reads with MiXCR, giving one entry per CDR3 protein. Of hundreds of thousands of distinct CDR3 sequences listed, roughly 26% are singletons. The specimen sequenced was CD8+ T cells from PBMCs. Receptors originate from a human donor in good health (CMV status not recorded). Some clones in this sample may be carry-over from other donors' samples.

The chain uses TRBV23-1 and TRBJ2-7; 8 nucleotides match TRBD1. TRBV23-1 is labeled an ORF, and its function is uncertain. Trimming took 7 bases from V and 3 from J; bases not matched to a gene: 5. The CDR3 runs to 13 residues. In DNA form, the CDR3 reads TGCGCCAGCACTGGTGGGACAGGCTACGAGCAGTACGTC. This codes for CASTGGTGYEQYV.

This clonotype was seen only a few times. The chain is built from TRBV20-1 and TRBJ2-7; TRBD2 agrees at 8 bases. Germline V gives CDR1 DFQATT, CDR2 SNEGSKA (reference sequence). V shed 0 bases and J 3 bases; nucleotides not matched to a gene: 7. CDR3 length: 15 residues. CDR3 sequence: CSARDWAGGSYEQYF. Here the CDR3 DNA reads TGCAGTGCTAGAGATTGGGCGGGGGGCAGCTACGAGCAGTACTTC.

The chain uses TRBV12-3 or TRBV12-4 and TRBJ2-1; D remains ambiguous. This CDR3 has 15 amino acids. With 8 bases removed from V and 0 bases from J, the gap between germline ends came to 14 bases. The CDR3 bases are TGTGCCAGCGAACCCTGGGGTAGCTCCTACAATGAGCAGTTCTTC. Amino acid sequence: CASEPWGSSYNEQFF.